The entry that follows covers one TCR beta chain sequence. The antigen is unknown. The repertoire was sequenced with immunoSEQ multiplex PCR; TCRdb's copy has only in-frame clones and lacks some. The repertoire holds about 110,000 clones, with approximately 90% as singletons. The data stem from a study of T cell responses to AZD1222 COVID-19 vaccine. Study-level results: Without day 14 samples, only post-peak T cell repertoires were studied. Nearly half of spike-specific TCRs reportedly target unmutated variant regions. Spike-specific TCR breadth and depth went up after people got two AZD1222 doses.

V was shortened by 8 bases and J by 4 bases, with 18 bases between the two germline ends. Germline CDR1 and CDR2: SGHTA and FQGNSA. This CDR3 comprises 15 residues. The rearrangement joins TRBV7-2 to TRBJ1-3, with D possibly matching TRBD1 (5 bases). The sequence came from an adult in good health. This specimen consisted of peripheral blood, obtained on day 0 of AZD1222 vaccination. The DNA of the CDR3 is TGTGCCAGCGGCCAACGACAGCGATCCGGAAACACCATATATTTT. Translating gives CASGQRQRSGNTIYF. The whole variable domain, remainder taken from reference TRBV7-2 and TRBJ1-3, is GAGVSQSPSNKVTEKGKDVELRCDPISGHTALYWYRQSLGQGLEFLIYFQGNSAPDKSGLPSDRFSAERTGGSVSTLTIQRTQQEDSAVYLCASGQRQRSGNTIYFGEGSWLTVV.